These 32 T cell receptor beta chains originate from one sample sequenced in a study of blood T cell repertoires in COVID-19. The assay was immunoSEQ multiplex PCR, and TCRdb's table has in-frame clones only and misses some. The sample lists 100,000 to 150,000 clones; 90% to 95% were seen once. Sequences were obtained from peripheral blood. These receptors originate from a man over 45 with COVID-19, enrolled during active disease.

In this sample, this clone turned up once. The rearrangement joins TRBV15 to TRBJ2-7; 8 bases match TRBD1. CDR1 LNHNV and CDR2 YYDKDF come from the germline V gene (reference sequence). Trimming took 5 bases from V and 4 from J; bases not matched to a gene: 1. The CDR3 sequence is 12 residues long. The CDR3, as DNA: TGTGCCACCAGCGACAGGGGTTACGAGCAGTACTTC. Amino acids: CATSDRGYEQYF. The variable domain in full, with the rest retrieved from reference TRBV15 and TRBJ2-7, is DAMVIQNPRYQVTQFGKPVTLSCSQTLNHNVMYWYQQKSSQAPKLLFHYYDKDFNNEADTPDNFQSRRPNTSFCFLDIRSPGLGDTAMYLCATSDRGYEQYFGPGTRLTVT.

V is TRBV7-9 and J is TRBJ1-1; 8 nucleotides align to TRBD1. This CDR3 has 14 residues. V was clipped by 4 bases and J by 5 bases; unmatched bases: 6. Germline CDR1 SEHNR, CDR2 FQNEAQ (reference sequence). CDR3 DNA sequence: TGTGCCAGCAGCTCGTGGGACAGGCGGACTGAAGCTTTCTTT. It encodes CASSSWDRRTEAFF.

The chain is built from TRBV4-1 and TRBJ1-5; TRBD1 might be the D (5 bases). Per germline, CDR1 MGHRA and CDR2 YSYEKL. The CDR3 spans 16 residues. The ends were cut back, 3 bases at V and 2 bases at J, with 14 bases in the middle. CDR3 in DNA: TGCGCCAGCAGCCATATTGGGAGGGGTGGCAATCAGCCCCAGCATTTT. This translates into CASSHIGRGGNQPQHF.

The V gene is TRBV5-1, the J gene TRBJ1-4; D is unresolved. The CDR3 spans 14 residues. The ends were cut back, 0 bases at V and 8 bases at J, with 11 bases in the middle. CDR1 is SGHRS and CDR2 is YFSETQ in the germline V gene. Here the CDR3 DNA reads TGCGCCAGCAGCTTGGGACAACTTGGGGAAAAACTGTTTTTT. It translates to CASSLGQLGEKLFF.

This clone was seen a single time. The chain carries TRBV19 and TRBJ2-3; TRBD2 might be the D (6 bases). Germline V lookup: CDR1 LNHDA, CDR2 SQIVND (reference sequence). This CDR3 contains 16 residues. With 8 bases removed from V and 0 bases from J, the gap between germline ends came to 18 bases. The CDR3 nucleotides read TGTGCCAGTCAAGGAGGGAGCTCTTTTAGCACAGATACGCAGTATTTT. Its translation: CASQGGSSFSTDTQYF.

The V call is TRBV11-2, the J call TRBJ2-1, with a tentative D call TRBD1 (5 bases). The germline V gene encodes CDR1 SGHAT and CDR2 FQNNGV. V lost 4 bases and J lost 6, with 19 bases in between. The CDR3 runs to 16 residues. In DNA form, the CDR3 reads TGTGCCAGCAGCTCATTTACCACTACAAGGGGCAATGAGCAGTTCTTC. Encoded protein: CASSSFTTTRGNEQFF.

The chain is built from TRBV5-5 and TRBJ2-7; 11 positions match TRBD2. CDR1 and CDR2 from the germline V gene are SGHKS and YYEKEE (reference sequence). The V and J ends lost 5 bases and 4 bases, in that order; junction bases with no gene match: 11. This CDR3 has 16 residues. The CDR3 loop is CASSARTSGLVYEQYV. The CDR3 nucleotides are TGTGCCAGCAGTGCCCGGACTAGCGGGTTAGTGTACGAGCAGTACGTC.

The CDR3 sequence is CASSRDRGRAETQYF. For the CDR3, the DNA is TGTGCCAGCAGCCGTGACAGGGGGAGAGCGGAGACCCAGTACTTC. V gene TRBV7-2 combines with J gene TRBJ2-5; 9 bases line up with TRBD1. Trimming removed 5 bases from V and 5 bases from J; junction bases left unmatched: 9. The germline CDR1 and CDR2 sequences are SGHTA and FQGNSA. This CDR3 comprises 15 residues.

The chain combines TRBV19 with TRBJ1-2, with TRBD1 as a possible D gene (5 bases). Germline assignment: CDR1 LNHDA and CDR2 SQIVND (reference sequence). CDR3 length: 14 amino acids. Trimming stripped 5 bases from V and 2 bases from J, with 12 bases between. The chain's CDR3 is CASSPQQDNYGYTF. DNA for the CDR3: TGTGCCAGTAGTCCACAACAGGACAACTATGGCTACACCTTC. The whole variable domain, filled in from reference TRBV19 and TRBJ1-2, reads DGGITQSPKYLFRKEGQNVTLSCEQNLNHDAMYWYRQDPGQGLRLIYYSQIVNDFQKGDIAEGYSVSREKKESFPLTVTSAQKNPTAFYLCASSPQQDNYGYTFGSGTRLTVV.

This clone has just a few counts. Other DNA sequences within the sample encode an identical CDR3. V gene TRBV28 combines with J gene TRBJ2-2, with 7 nucleotides matching TRBD1. The CDR3 is made up of 16 amino acids. Germline-derived CDR1 and CDR2 are MDHEN and SYDVKM. V lost 3 bases to trimming and J lost 0 bases; unmatched junction nucleotides: 4. CDR3 residues: CASSFLGTANTGELFF. CDR3 coding DNA: TGTGCCAGCAGTTTCCTTGGGACAGCGAACACCGGGGAGCTGTTTTTT.

The V call is TRBV6-2 or TRBV6-3, the J call TRBJ2-2, with 7 bases matching TRBD2. From germline, CDR1 is MNHEY and CDR2 SVGEGT. The length of the CDR3 is 15 residues. Losses at the gene ends were 6 bases for V and 4 bases for J; bases not matched to a gene: 8. The chain's CDR3 is CASSRRDYSTGELFF. The CDR3 DNA reads TGTGCCAGCAGCCGCCGGGACTATAGCACCGGGGAGCTGTTTTTT.

V is TRBV5-4 and J is TRBJ2-5, with 7 bases matching TRBD1. The V and J ends lost 4 bases and 0 bases, in that order; junction bases with no gene match: 9. The CDR3 is made up of 16 amino acids. Germline CDR1 and CDR2: SGHNT and YYREEE (reference sequence). This CDR3 reads CASSPGTATYQETQYF. CDR3 sequence (DNA): TGTGCCAGCAGCCCCGGGACAGCAACTTACCAAGAGACCCAGTACTTC.

The V gene is TRBV3-1 (or the pseudogene TRBV3-2), the J gene TRBJ1-1, with D unresolved. Trimming left V 4 bases short and J 3 bases short, with 15 bases between. The CDR3 is 15 amino acids. Germline-derived CDR1 and CDR2 are LGHDT and YNNKEL (reference sequence). CDR3 amino acids: CASSPTAGEDTEAFF. The CDR3 DNA is TGTGCCAGCAGCCCGACGGCGGGTGAGGACACTGAAGCTTTCTTT.

The rearrangement uses TRBV19 and TRBJ2-1, with a weak D call TRBD1 (5 bases). The germline gives CDR1 LNHDA, CDR2 SQIVND (reference sequence). Trimming stripped 5 bases from V and 0 bases from J, with 8 bases between. The length of the CDR3 is 14 residues. The CDR3 DNA reads as TGTGCCAGTAGTCAGGGAAGCTCCTACAATGAGCAGTTCTTC. This codes for CASSQGSSYNEQFF.

V is TRBV27 and J is TRBJ2-1, with TRBD2 matching over 9 bases. This CDR3 contains 16 residues. Looked up from germline, CDR1 is MNHEY and CDR2 is SMNVEV (reference sequence). Trimming at V came to 3 bases and at J to 7 bases, leaving 10 bases not matched to a gene. This CDR3 is CASSLRLADPGNEQFF. The CDR3 DNA sequence: TGTGCCAGCAGTTTGAGACTAGCGGATCCGGGGAATGAGCAGTTCTTC.

The chain uses TRBV6-1 and TRBJ2-5; D possibly corresponds to TRBD2 (6 bases). The germline V gene has CDR1 MNHNS and CDR2 SASEGT. V was shortened by 2 bases and J by 5 bases, with 15 bases between the two germline ends. The CDR3 covers 15 residues. The CDR3 DNA sequence: TGTGCCAGCAGTGAATATATTCGGGGGAGTGAGACCCAGTACTTC. It specifies CASSEYIRGSETQYF.

The chain couples TRBV6-5 to TRBJ1-1, with D possibly TRBD1 on 6 matching bases. Germline assignment: CDR1 MNHEY and CDR2 SVGAGI. Trimming took 0 bases from V and 4 from J, leaving 12 bases between them. This CDR3 region has 15 residues. CDR3 coding DNA: TGTGCCAGCAGTTACTCGGGGGGGGCGAGCACTGAAGCTTTCTTT. As protein: CASSYSGGASTEAFF.

The sample holds one count of this clone. The V call is TRBV6-5, the J call TRBJ2-2; D uncertain. Trimming cost V 3 bases and J 6 bases, with 14 bases left between them. The CDR3 runs to 15 residues. Germline lookup yields CDR1 MNHEY and CDR2 SVGAGI. CDR3 residues: CASSYARGKSGELFF. For the CDR3, the DNA is TGTGCCAGCAGTTATGCGCGTGGTAAATCCGGGGAGCTGTTTTTT.

This clone is a singleton in its sample. This rearrangement joins TRBV6-2 or TRBV6-3 to TRBJ2-3, with 10 nucleotides matching TRBD1. The CDR3 covers 17 residues. V lost 6 bases and J lost 1; bases outside the gene matches: 10. Germline lookup yields CDR1 MNHEY and CDR2 SVGEGT. CDR3 DNA sequence: TGTGCCAGCAGCCCTCAGACGGGGACAGGGGGCACAGATACGCAGTATTTT. This codes for CASSPQTGTGGTDTQYF.

CDR3 sequence (DNA): TGTGCCAGCAGTGAAGCGCAGGATCAGCCCCAGCATTTT. Protein product: CASSEAQDQPQHF. The rearrangement uses TRBV6-1 and TRBJ1-5; D not certain. CDR3 length: 13 amino acids. Germline CDR1 MNHNS, CDR2 SASEGT. The V end was cut by 0 bases, the J end by 5 bases, with 5 bases between.

J is TRBJ2-3 and V is TRBV6-1, with D uncertain. CDR3 length: 13 amino acids. The V end lost 3 bases, the J end lost 6 bases, and 10 bases lay between the germline ends. Per germline, CDR1 MNHNS and CDR2 SASEGT. CDR3 nucleotide sequence: TGTGCCAGCAGTGACCCAGGTTCCGATACGCAGTATTTT. Protein product: CASSDPGSDTQYF.

The V gene is TRBV12-3 or TRBV12-4, the J gene TRBJ2-2; perhaps TRBD1 as D (5 bases). Trimming took off 3 bases at V and 5 bases at J, with 7 bases between the two ends. There are 13 residues in the CDR3. The CDR3 DNA reads as TGTGCCAGCAGTTTTAGGGGAACCGGGGAGCTGTTTTTT. Protein: CASSFRGTGELFF.

This CDR3 reads CASSPKSGGETQYF. The DNA of the CDR3 is TGTGCCAGCTCACCAAAGAGCGGGGGAGAGACCCAGTACTTC. The chain combines TRBV18 with TRBJ2-5, with 8 positions matching TRBD2. The germline CDR1 and CDR2 sequences are KGHSH and LQKENI. V lost 2 bases, J lost 4 bases, and 3 bases stayed unmatched. CDR3 length: 14 amino acids.

The chain has TRBV18 and TRBJ1-5; no clear D gene. Germline CDR1 KGHSH, CDR2 LQKENI. This CDR3 region has 15 residues. V was cut by 6 bases and J by 0 bases, with 12 bases left in between. The CDR3 region is CASSPGAYSNQPQHF. For the CDR3, the DNA is TGTGCCAGCTCCCCTGGAGCATATAGCAATCAGCCCCAGCATTTT.

The V and J genes are TRBV9 and TRBJ2-2, with TRBD1 matching over 8 bases. The V gene's germline CDR1 is SGDLS and CDR2 YYNGEE. After removal of 4 bases from V and 7 bases from J, the junction contained 12 bases not matched to a gene. The CDR3 spans 16 residues. The CDR3 protein is CASSIDSGGSNGELFF. The CDR3 DNA is TGTGCCAGCAGCATTGACTCAGGGGGCTCAAACGGGGAGCTGTTTTTT.

J is TRBJ2-1 and V is TRBV7-9; D is unclear. The CDR3 sequence is 15 residues long. The V end lost 5 bases, the J end lost 0 bases, and 11 bases lay between the germline ends. Germline lookup yields CDR1 SEHNR and CDR2 FQNEAQ (reference sequence). CDR3 DNA: TGTGCCAGCAGCGTCAGCGAGGCCTCCTACAATGAGCAGTTCTTC. Amino acids: CASSVSEASYNEQFF.

This rearrangement joins TRBV19 to TRBJ2-1, with 12 bases fitting TRBD2. Losses at the gene ends were 2 bases for V and 1 base for J; bases not matched to a gene: 3. Germline lookup yields CDR1 LNHDA and CDR2 SQIVND (reference sequence). The CDR3 contains 17 residues. The CDR3 here is CASSIRLAGVSYNEQFF. CDR3 nucleotides: TGTGCCAGTAGTATAAGACTAGCGGGAGTGTCCTACAATGAGCAGTTCTTC.

The chain couples TRBV7-9 to TRBJ1-1, with D maybe TRBD1 (6 bases). V gave up 5 bases and J gave up 4 bases, with 14 bases separating them. The length of the CDR3 is 14 residues. The germline V gene encodes CDR1 SEHNR and CDR2 FQNEAQ (reference sequence). The CDR3 sequence is CASSIRGNRTEAFF. Written as DNA, the CDR3 is TGTGCCAGCAGCATCAGGGGAAATCGCACTGAAGCTTTCTTT.

The V call is TRBV18, the J call TRBJ1-2; perhaps TRBD1 as D (6 bases). Germline values: CDR1 KGHSH, CDR2 LQKENI. Deletions cut 3 bases from V and 6 bases from J, with 11 bases between. The CDR3 runs 13 residues. The DNA of the CDR3 is TGTGCCAGCTCACCTGGGACAATGAATGGCTACACCTTC. Amino acid sequence: CASSPGTMNGYTF.

The count of this clone is one. The chain joins TRBV12-3 or TRBV12-4 to TRBJ1-6, with 9 bases identical to TRBD1. V trimming: 7 bases; J trimming: 11 bases; junction bases outside the gene matches: 6. The length of the CDR3 is 13 residues. CDR3 loop: CASMRTGAPPLHF. CDR3 sequence (DNA): TGTGCCAGCATGCGGACAGGGGCTCCACCCCTCCACTTT.

The chain links TRBV5-1 to TRBJ1-1, with a possible D match to TRBD1 (6 bases). V was clipped by 0 bases and J by 5 bases, with 14 bases between them. Germline CDR1 SGHRS, CDR2 YFSETQ. The length of the CDR3 is 15 residues. The CDR3 reads CASSLDGGARTEAFF. For the CDR3, the DNA is TGCGCCAGCAGCTTGGACGGGGGGGCGCGGACTGAAGCTTTCTTT.

The chain employs TRBV6-2 or TRBV6-3 and TRBJ2-2, with 9 bases identical to TRBD1. Germline CDR1 MNHEY, CDR2 SVGEGT. The CDR3 covers 16 residues. After removal of 6 bases from V and 5 bases from J, the junction contained 10 bases not matched to a gene. CDR3 sequence: CASSPQGARVTGELFF. CDR3 in DNA: TGTGCCAGCAGCCCACAGGGGGCGAGGGTAACCGGGGAGCTGTTTTTT.